Below are 21 T cell receptor beta chains sequenced from a single sample in a study of cytomegalovirus exposure and HLA in healthy donors. The PCR employed 60 Vbeta primers together with 13 Jbeta primers. Generated by immunoSEQ multiplex PCR, the TCRdb table keeps only in-frame clones and is missing some. This sample has 100,000 to 150,000 clones, with about 10% found just once. Sequenced: PBMCs. Every receptor here comes from a woman aged 18 to 35 in good health and CMV-seropositive.

V and J are TRBV19 and TRBJ2-7, with D maybe TRBD1 (5 bases). Trimming stripped 5 bases from V and 3 bases from J, with 11 bases between. This CDR3 is 13 amino acids long. Germline lookup yields CDR1 LNHDA and CDR2 SQIVND (reference sequence). The CDR3 region has the DNA TGTGCCAGTAGTCCCGACAGATTCTACGAGCAGTACTTC. It specifies CASSPDRFYEQYF.

V usage is TRBV10-1 and J usage is TRBJ1-4; D not resolved. The CDR3 is 16 residues long. In germline, CDR1 is WNHNN, CDR2 SYGVQD (reference sequence). The V and J ends lost 3 bases and 3 bases respectively, with 14 bases between them. The CDR3 protein is CASSDRFHVANEKLFF. The CDR3 DNA reads TGCGCCAGCAGTGACAGGTTTCATGTGGCTAATGAAAAACTGTTTTTT.

In its sample, this clone was seen a few times. The genes are TRBV9 and TRBJ2-7; 10 nucleotides line up with TRBD2. The CDR3 spans 15 residues. Germline values: CDR1 SGDLS, CDR2 YYNGEE. V lost 4 bases, J lost 5 bases, and 9 bases stayed unmatched. The CDR3 DNA is TGTGCCAGCAGCCCGAGGGGACTAGCGTTCAACGAGCAGTACTTC. This translates into CASSPRGLAFNEQYF. Together with reference TRBV9 and TRBJ2-7, the CDR3 gives the full variable domain: DSGVTQTPKHLITATGQRVTLRCSPRSGDLSVYWYQQSLDQGLQFLIQYYNGEERAKGNILERFSAQQFPDLHSELNLSSLELGDSALYFCASSPRGLAFNEQYFGPGTRLTVT.

This clone was detected a few times. The chain links TRBV7-9 to TRBJ2-5, with unresolved D. V shed 1 base and J shed 4 bases, with 7 bases lying between them. The V gene's germline CDR1 is SEHNR and CDR2 FQNEAQ (reference sequence). The CDR3 is 13 amino acids. As DNA, the CDR3 is TGTGCCAGCAGCTTAGAACTCATAGAGACCCAGTACTTC. Protein: CASSLELIETQYF.

The chain links TRBV15 to TRBJ2-5; possible D gene TRBD1, 6 bases. The V gene lost 1 base and the J gene lost 5 bases, with 11 bases spanning the gap. The CDR3 sequence is 14 residues long. Germline-derived CDR1 and CDR2 are LNHNV and YYDKDF (reference sequence). The CDR3 loop reads CATSRAGEWETQYF. The DNA for the CDR3 is TGTGCCACCAGCAGAGCAGGGGAGTGGGAGACCCAGTACTTC.

The chain carries TRBV28 and TRBJ1-3; tentatively, D is TRBD1 (5 bases). V lost 4 bases and J lost 4, with 11 bases in between. The length of the CDR3 is 14 residues. Per the germline V gene, CDR1 is MDHEN and CDR2 is SYDVKM. This CDR3 is CASSSAGSGNTIYF. CDR3 nucleotide sequence: TGTGCCAGCAGTTCCGCAGGGTCCGGAAACACCATATATTTT.

This clone has more than one count but fewer than ten. The V gene is TRBV2, the J gene TRBJ2-1; TRBD1 matches at 7 bases. The CDR3 spans 13 residues. V shed 6 bases and J 7 bases; nucleotides not matched to a gene: 6. Germline V gives CDR1 SNHLY, CDR2 FYNNEI. The CDR3 is CASRGTALNEQFF. CDR3 coding DNA: TGTGCCAGCAGGGGGACAGCCTTAAATGAGCAGTTCTTC.

In this sample, this clone turned up many times. V is TRBV7-2 and J is TRBJ1-2, with D possibly TRBD1 on 5 matching bases. This CDR3 region has 15 residues. Trimming removed 5 bases at V and 8 bases at J, with 21 bases between. Germline CDR1 and CDR2: SGHTA and FQGNSA. The CDR3 nucleotides read TGTGCCAGCAGCCCAAAACCAGGGCTCGAACGAGGCTACACCTTC. It specifies CASSPKPGLERGYTF.

The V gene is TRBV29-1, the J gene TRBJ1-1, with D uncertain. The germline V and J ends were trimmed by 5 bases and 1 base, with 5 bases remaining between them. The CDR3 covers 11 residues. The V gene's germline CDR1 is SQVTM and CDR2 ANQGSEA. The CDR3 DNA sequence: TGCAGCGTTTCCAGGAACACTGAAGCTTTCTTT. Protein product: CSVSRNTEAFF.

This clone appeared a few times. The chain couples TRBV6-1 to TRBJ2-6; D perhaps matches TRBD1 (5 bases). The CDR3 has 15 amino acids. Germline values: CDR1 MNHNS, CDR2 SASEGT. Trimming cost V 6 bases and J 0 bases, with 9 bases left between them. In DNA, the CDR3 is TGTGCCAGCAGATCAGGGAACTCTGGGGCCAACGTCCTGACTTTC. This translates into CASRSGNSGANVLTF.

The rearrangement joins TRBV5-6 to TRBJ1-1; D might be TRBD1 (5 bases). This CDR3 spans 16 amino acids. In germline, CDR1 is SGHDT, CDR2 YYEEEE. The germline V and J ends were trimmed by 0 bases and 3 bases, with 15 bases remaining between them. The CDR3 protein is CASSLVAAWGDTEAFF. The CDR3, as DNA: TGTGCCAGCAGCTTGGTCGCTGCGTGGGGGGACACTGAAGCTTTCTTT.

This chain joins TRBV27 and TRBJ1-1; D remains unclear. Germline V gene data show CDR1 as MNHEY and CDR2 as SMNVEV (reference sequence). V gave up 7 bases and J gave up 10 bases, with 19 bases separating them. This CDR3 is 13 amino acids long. CDR3 in DNA: TGTGCCAGCACATCCAGCATGGCAGCGGGAGCTTTCTTT. It codes for CASTSSMAAGAFF.

In this sample, this clone turned up a few times. The chain uses TRBV13 and TRBJ2-3; 10 bases match TRBD2. Looked up from germline, CDR1 is PRHDT and CDR2 is FYEKMQ (reference sequence). Trimming at V came to 3 bases and at J to 2 bases, leaving 5 bases not matched to a gene. The length of the CDR3 is 16 residues. The CDR3 DNA is TGTGCCAGCAGCTTGAGAGCGGGAGGGATCACAGATACGCAGTATTTT. Its translation: CASSLRAGGITDTQYF.

This clone was recorded a few times. V usage is TRBV29-1 and J usage is TRBJ2-1, with unresolved D. The CDR3 contains 18 residues. V lost 3 bases to trimming and J lost 0 bases, with 21 bases between them. CDR1 and CDR2 from the germline V gene are SQVTM and ANQGSEA. CDR3 region: CSVEWLGTPMSSYNEQFF. In nucleotides, the CDR3 is TGCAGCGTTGAGTGGCTAGGAACCCCCATGAGCTCCTACAATGAGCAGTTCTTC.

This clone was detected a few times. The chain is built from TRBV23-1 and TRBJ1-1, with a possible D match to TRBD1 (5 bases). TRBV23-1 is treated as an ORF (open reading frame) with a function not yet certain. Trimming cost V 10 bases and J 1 base, with 13 bases left between them. This CDR3 comprises 13 residues. CDR3 in amino acids: CAIGRTPNTEAFF. The CDR3 bases are TGCGCCATCGGACGGACACCGAACACTGAAGCTTTCTTT.

This clone showed up just a few times. The genes are TRBV21-1 and TRBJ2-5; TRBD2 is the table's D call, not checked against the DNA. TRBV21-1 is a pseudogene locus. The CDR3 runs 15 residues. This CDR3 is CASGPRDYPQETQYF. The DNA for the CDR3 is TGTGCCAGCGGCCCCCGGGACTACCCACAAGAGACCCAGTACTTC.

This chain connects TRBV5-1 to TRBJ2-3, with TRBD1 matching over 9 bases. Trimming at V came to 5 bases and at J to 5 bases, leaving 21 bases not matched to a gene. Per germline, CDR1 SGHRS and CDR2 YFSETQ. This CDR3 is 19 amino acids long. CDR3 amino acids: CASRLWTGDKWTFRDTQYF. CDR3 nucleotides: TGCGCCAGCAGGCTCTGGACAGGGGATAAGTGGACCTTTAGAGATACGCAGTATTTT.

This clone was detected only a few times. The chain is built from TRBV6-5 and TRBJ1-2, with D unresolved. Trimming left V 5 bases short and J 2 bases short, with 15 bases between. This CDR3 spans 15 amino acids. Germline CDR1 MNHEY, CDR2 SVGAGI. As DNA, the CDR3 is TGTGCCAGCAGTCGTAACACGGGAGCAAACTATGGCTACACCTTC. Protein: CASSRNTGANYGYTF.

This clone was picked up a small number of times. The rearrangement uses TRBV28 and TRBJ1-2; 7 bases line up with TRBD1. CDR1 is MDHEN, CDR2 SYDVKM, per germline. With 3 bases clipped from V and 7 bases from J, the junction kept 8 bases outside the gene matches. This CDR3 contains 14 residues. CDR3 in DNA: TGTGCCAGCAGTTTTCAGGGGGAGAATAGTGGCTACACCTTC. Protein sequence: CASSFQGENSGYTF.

The sample holds a few counts of this clone. The chain couples TRBV5-1 to TRBJ1-1; D may be TRBD1 (6 bases). The CDR3 covers 16 residues. V dropped 0 bases and J dropped 1 base, with 13 bases sitting between them. CDR1 is SGHRS, CDR2 YFSETQ, per germline. CDR3 protein: CASSLGGDNQNTEAFF. The DNA for the CDR3 is TGCGCCAGCAGCTTGGGTGGGGACAATCAGAACACTGAAGCTTTCTTT. Complete variable domain (other parts from reference TRBV5-1 and TRBJ1-1): KAGVTQTPRYLIKTRGQQVTLSCSPISGHRSVSWYQQTPGQGLQFLFEYFSETQRNKGNFPGRFSGRQFSNSRSEMNVSTLELGDSALYLCASSLGGDNQNTEAFFGQGTRLTVV.

This clone was seen a handful of times. The chain links TRBV7-2 to TRBJ2-1, with 10 bases lining up with TRBD2. The CDR3 sequence is 16 residues long. The germline gives CDR1 SGHTA, CDR2 FQGNSA. Germline trimming cut 8 bases from V and 7 bases from J; bases unmatched to any gene: 14. CDR3 in amino acids: CASRGAGGPSGNEQFF. CDR3 sequence (DNA): TGTGCCAGCCGCGGAGCGGGAGGGCCCTCTGGGAATGAGCAGTTCTTC.